This TCR beta chain was identified during a study of blood T cell repertoires in COVID-19. About the research overall: Collection of acute and convalescent COVID-19 samples took place in the United States, Italy and Spain.

This CDR3 is 18 amino acids long. The trim removed 4 bases at V and 9 bases at J, leaving 16 bases unmatched. The V gene's germline CDR1 is SGHTA and CDR2 FQGNSA. As processed by the authors: Amplification with reference gene primers provided the estimates of nucleated cell counts. The repertoire was sequenced with immunoSEQ multiplex PCR; TCRdb's copy has only in-frame clones and lacks some. V, J and clone size are taken as reported in that table, and D and trimming were inferred from the DNA itself. The sample lists 130,000 to 150,000 clones, 70% to 90% occurring once. The sequenced sample consisted of peripheral blood. This sequence originates from a woman aged 55-75 years with COVID-19, enrolled during active disease. V and J are TRBV7-2 and TRBJ2-1; TRBD2 matches at 12 bases. As DNA, the CDR3 is TGTGCCAGCAGCTCCCGAGGCTGGGCTAGCGGGGGGGCGGTTGAGCAGTTCTTC. As protein: CASSSRGWASGGAVEQFF.